This T cell receptor (beta chain) originates from a study of PD-1 blockade in mismatch repair-deficient tumors. At the level of the study: Patients had 12 to 13 mismatch repair-deficient cancer types and were previously treated and progressing. Whole-study findings and limits: Rapid post-treatment expansion, then contraction, generally preceding radiologic response, marked tumor-resident clones.

PCR or immunohistochemistry showed mismatch repair deficiency in every enrolled patient. The TCR-sequenced patients were a few responders to pembrolizumab. The CDR3 is 16 amino acids. Germline CDR1 reads GTSNPN; CDR2 reads SVGIG (reference sequence). Trimming shortened V by 3 bases and J by 0 bases, and 14 bases separated the two germline ends. About this clone itself: Antigen: not known.

The data were produced by immunoSEQ multiplex PCR, yet TCRdb's version contains in-frame clones alone and is incomplete. The data show around 25,000 clones, around 84% seen once. The TCR comes from an adult with mismatch repair-deficient cancer. The source material was PBMCs, sampled before pembrolizumab treatment. The J gene is TRBJ2-2, the V gene TRBV30, with a weak D call TRBD2 (5 bases). The chain's CDR3 is CAWRRRSGTNTGELFF. The CDR3 DNA reads as TGTGCCTGGAGACGACGGAGCGGAACGAACACCGGGGAGCTGTTTTTT.